A selection of T cell receptor beta chains follows, all from one sample in a study of T cell changes during pregnancy in multiple sclerosis. The protocol was immunoSEQ multiplex PCR, while the TCRdb copy is restricted to in-frame clones and leaves out a portion. The table shows 50,000 to 70,000 clones, with just under 95% occurring only once. Material: peripheral blood, obtained in the second trimester of pregnancy. Receptors were obtained from a female donor with multiple sclerosis, enrolled in a pregnancy study. The CDR3 runs from the conserved cysteine through the conserved F or W. A D gene is named only where the DNA matches it firmly. Part of the rows lack a size; the others show once, few, many or a class for expanded clones.

CDR3 protein	CDR3 DNA	clone size	D gene	V gene	J gene
CASSEMSSGPRNYEQYF	TGCGCCAGCAGTGAGATGTCTAGCGGGCCACGAAACTACGAGCAGTACTTC	NA	TRBD2	TRBV10-2	TRBJ2-7
CASSQQGGVGNEQFF	TGTGCCAGCAGTCAACAGGGTGGAGTGGGTAATGAGCAGTTCTTC	NA	NA	TRBV2	TRBJ2-1
CASSFKGASEQYF	TGTGCCAGCAGCTTCAAAGGGGCTAGCGAGCAGTACTTC	once	NA	TRBV7-9	TRBJ2-7
CASSGRTGKNIQYF	TGTGCCAGCAGCGGAAGGACAGGAAAAAACATTCAGTACTTC	NA	TRBD1	TRBV5-6	TRBJ2-4
CASSSGTSGAYEQYF	TGTGCCAGCAGCTCCGGGACTAGCGGGGCCTACGAGCAGTACTTC	once	TRBD2	TRBV11-3	TRBJ2-7
CASTPTEGTVRGTGELFF	TGTGCCAGCACTCCTACCGAGGGGACAGTTCGAGGAACCGGGGAGCTGTTTTTT	NA	TRBD1	TRBV28	TRBJ2-2
CASRHGGSSYNEQFF	TGTGCCAGTCGTCACGGGGGGAGCTCCTACAATGAGCAGTTCTTC	NA	TRBD2	TRBV7-3	TRBJ2-1
CASSPVGGLYNEQFF	TGTGCCAGCAGCCCCGTAGGAGGCCTCTACAATGAGCAGTTCTTC	NA	NA	TRBV4-2	TRBJ2-1
CASSATSGSVSYNEQFF	TGTGCCAGCAGCGCGACTAGCGGGTCTGTCTCCTACAATGAGCAGTTCTTC	NA	TRBD2	TRBV7-9	TRBJ2-1
CASSYFRGYEQYF	TGTGCCAGCAGCTATTTCAGGGGGTACGAGCAGTACTTC	NA	TRBD1	TRBV7-2	TRBJ2-7
CASSPGLAPGNEQFF	TGCGCCAGCAGCCCCGGACTAGCGCCTGGGAATGAGCAGTTCTTC	NA	TRBD2	TRBV5-1	TRBJ2-1
CASSLTVGQTSTDTQYF	TGTGCCAGCAGTTTAACCGTCGGACAGACTAGCACAGATACGCAGTATTTT	NA	NA	TRBV28	TRBJ2-3
CASSHNIAGGPLNEQYF	TGCGCCAGCAGCCATAATATAGCGGGAGGGCCGTTGAACGAGCAGTACTTC	NA	TRBD2	TRBV4-1	TRBJ2-7
CASSFDRVGKGANTEAFF	TGTGCCAGCAGCTTTGATCGCGTGGGGAAAGGGGCGAACACTGAAGCTTTCTTT	NA	NA	TRBV7-9	TRBJ1-1
CASSSPGSGRAFDEQYF	TGTGCCAGCAGCTCTCCGGGTAGCGGGAGGGCCTTCGACGAGCAGTACTTC	NA	TRBD2	TRBV11-2	TRBJ2-7
CASSLGTEGSEAFF	TGTGCCAGTAGTCTTGGGACAGAGGGGTCTGAAGCTTTCTTT	NA	TRBD1	TRBV19	TRBJ1-1
CASSLGQGEEKLFF	TGCGCCAGCAGCTTGGGACAGGGTGAAGAAAAACTGTTTTTT	NA	TRBD1	TRBV5-1	TRBJ1-4
CACRYSNQPQHF	TGTGCCTGCCGTTATAGCAATCAGCCCCAGCATTTT	NA	NA	TRBV30	TRBJ1-5
CASSSTVNTEAFF	TGTGCCAGCAGCTCCACAGTGAACACTGAAGCTTTCTTT	NA	NA	TRBV5-4	TRBJ1-1